A single sample gave rise to the 6 T cell receptor beta chains below, sequenced in a study of CD8 T cells in seronegative destructive rheumatoid arthritis. TCRdb keeps only in-frame clones here, not all; method: immunoSEQ multiplex PCR. The table has 13,000 or so clones, about four fifths seen once. Material: CD8+ T cells from blood. These receptors were taken from a woman aged 25 to 55 with seronegative destructive rheumatoid arthritis.

The chain has TRBV10-3 and TRBJ2-3, with 7 bases identical to TRBD1. Germline values: CDR1 ENHRY, CDR2 SYGVKD. The CDR3 is 15 amino acids. J was trimmed by 4 bases and V by 5 bases; bases with no gene match: 9. CDR3 residues: CAISTDRDVADTQYF. CDR3 nucleotides: TGTGCCATCAGTACAGACAGGGATGTAGCAGATACGCAGTATTTT.

With regard to this clone: One junction end does not reproduce the germline sequence, and a read error may be involved. The chain employs TRBV4-1 and TRBJ1-6, with no clear D. The CDR3 covers 15 residues. The germline V gene has CDR1 MGHRA and CDR2 YSYEKL. The CDR3 DNA sequence: TGCGCCAGCAGCCAAGCGGCAGGCTATAATTCACCCCCCCACTTT. Translating gives CASSQAAGYNSPPHF.

The chain joins TRBV28 to TRBJ2-2; possibly TRBD1 for D (6 bases). CDR1 MDHEN and CDR2 SYDVKM come from the germline V gene. This CDR3 is 15 amino acids long. V gave up 3 bases and J gave up 4 bases, with 12 bases separating them. The CDR3 spells CASSLAGAGTGELFF. Written as DNA, the CDR3 is TGTGCCAGCAGTTTGGCAGGGGCGGGCACCGGGGAGCTGTTTTTT.

The V call is TRBV6-1, the J call TRBJ2-7, with 12 bases identical to TRBD1. Germline trimming cut 3 bases from V and 6 bases from J; bases unmatched to any gene: 6. CDR1 and CDR2 from the germline V gene are MNHNS and SASEGT. This CDR3 comprises 15 residues. CDR3: CASSEGTGGVFEQYF. Written as DNA, the CDR3 is TGTGCCAGCAGTGAGGGGACAGGGGGCGTCTTCGAGCAGTACTTC.

The table lists this clone with a count of one. The chain combines TRBV5-5 with TRBJ2-3; perhaps TRBD1 as D (5 bases). V was pared by 4 bases and J by 6 bases, with 18 bases between. The germline V gene has CDR1 SGHKS and CDR2 YYEKEE (reference sequence). There are 15 residues in the CDR3. CDR3 coding DNA: TGTGCCAGCAGCCCTCAGGGCCCCTTATTGGATACGCAGTATTTT. As protein: CASSPQGPLLDTQYF.

Comment on this clone: Its ends do not fully match the called genes, so a read error is possible. The V and J genes are TRBV6-5 and TRBJ1-1; no reliable D call. Germline V gene sequence: CDR1 MNHEY, CDR2 SVGAGI. This CDR3 is built from 10 residues. This chain's CDR3 is CASSARSPTF. CDR3 nucleotides: TGTGCCAGCAGTGCCCGTAGCCCCACGTTT.